This TCR beta chain was recorded in a study of T cell clonality in common variable immunodeficiency. Each donor provided about 5 to 9 ml of heparinized whole blood. Clones were read by immunoSEQ multiplex PCR, and TCRdb kept only the in-frame ones, dropping some. The record shows more than 30,000 clones for this sample, with no singletons present. The study, taken as a whole, reports: In common variable immunodeficiency, TCR beta chains reportedly carried fewer deletions and N-nucleotide insertions.

This clone was detected ten times or more. As yet, its antigen is unknown. Sequencing ends 3 residues short of the CDR3 end; the germline J gene provides the rest. The V segment lost 6 bases and the J segment 6 bases; nucleotides outside the gene matches: 5. The CDR3 runs to 14 residues. Germline values: CDR1 DFQATT, CDR2 SNEGSKA (reference sequence). This TCR came from a human donor with common variable immunodeficiency. The material sequenced was peripheral blood mononuclear cells. V and J are TRBV20-1 and TRBJ2-1; 13 positions match TRBD2. The CDR3 here is CSARGLAGSNEQFF. The covered CDR3 bases are TGCAGTGCCAGGGGACTAGCGGGAAGCAATGAG.